This is a list of T cell receptor beta chains from one sample in a study of CD8 T cells in ankylosing spondylitis. TCRdb reprocessed the 5' RACE reads with MiXCR, giving one entry per CDR3 protein. The repertoire holds hundreds of thousands of distinct CDR3 sequences, with over 15% as singletons. The specimen was blood, either unsorted or a sorted T cell fraction (not recorded which). The origin of the receptors is a male donor with ankylosing spondylitis. Both conserved end residues are part of each CDR3. The D gene is left open where the match is weak. Rows may omit the clone size; those that give it use once, few, many or a size class.

NA	TRBD1	TRBV20-1	TRBJ2-7	TGCAGTGCTAGGACAGGGGAACAGCAGTACTTC	CSARTGEQQYF
NA	NA	TRBV28	TRBJ2-7	TGTGCCAGCAGTCCATTGGGAAACGAGCAGTACTTC	CASSPLGNEQYF
many	NA	TRBV10-3	TRBJ2-1	TGTGCCATCAGTGAGACAGGGTCCCACAATGAGCAGTTCTTC	CAISETGSHNEQFF
many	TRBD2	TRBV5-1	TRBJ2-7	TGCGCCAGCAGCTTGGTTTTGTTGTCTAGCGGGAGTACCCACGAGCAGTACTTC	CASSLVLLSSGSTHEQYF
NA	NA	TRBV6-5	TRBJ1-1	TGTGCCAGCAGTTACACCTTAATGTCCACAGGGAATACTGAAGCTTTCTTT	CASSYTLMSTGNTEAFF
few	NA	TRBV2	TRBJ2-3	TGTGCCAGCAGCGAATTCCGTGGAACGCAGTATTTT	CASSEFRGTQYF
NA	TRBD1	TRBV4-1	TRBJ2-7	TGCGCCAGCAGCCAAGTTTGGACAGGGGGACACGAGCAGTACTTC	CASSQVWTGGHEQYF
NA	NA	TRBV5-1	TRBJ1-1	TGCGCCAGCAGCTTAAGACATGGTAACACTGAAGCTTTCTTT	CASSLRHGNTEAFF
few	TRBD2	TRBV5-1	TRBJ2-1	TGCGCCAGCAGCAGGGAGGGACTAGCGGGAGTACATGAGCAGTTCTTC	CASSREGLAGVHEQFF
NA	NA	TRBV5-1	TRBJ2-1	TGCGCCAGCAGTCCGGCCATAGCCAGCCTATTCGGGGGTAATGAGCAGTTCTTC	CASSPAIASLFGGNEQFF
few	NA	TRBV7-9	TRBJ2-4	TGTGCCAGCAGCGTACGTTGGGGGAACATTCAGTACTTC	CASSVRWGNIQYF
few	NA	TRBV7-2	TRBJ2-7	TGTGCCAGCAGCCCCCAGGGAATATACGAGCAGTACTTC	CASSPQGIYEQYF
few	NA	TRBV4-3	TRBJ1-2	TGCGCCAGCAGCCACCGGGACTTACCCGCTAGTGGCTACACCTTC	CASSHRDLPASGYTF
NA	NA	TRBV25-1	TRBJ2-6	TGTGCCAGCGGACCCACAGGGAAGGGGCCCGACTCTGGGGCCAACGTCCTGACTTTC	CASGPTGKGPDSGANVLTF
few	NA	TRBV5-6	TRBJ2-5	TGTGCCAGCAGCTTCACTCCGAAAGAGACCCAGTACTTC	CASSFTPKETQYF
few	NA	TRBV5-1	TRBJ2-7	TGCGCCACCTCTCCACAGGGAGGCTCCTACGAGCAGTACTTC	CATSPQGGSYEQYF
NA	NA	TRBV12-3/TRBV12-4	TRBJ2-3	TGTGCCAGCAGTGACACCGGTAGAGGAGGGGCAGATACGCAGTATTTT	CASSDTGRGGADTQYF
few	NA	TRBV5-1	TRBJ2-1	TGCGCCAGCAGCTGGCCTACGCCCCCGGGTCTTTACAATGAGCAGTTCTTC	CASSWPTPPGLYNEQFF
few	NA	TRBV20-1	TRBJ2-4	TGCAGTGTCCCGGCCCTTTTTACACAACGGGGCAAAAACATTCAGTACTTC	CSVPALFTQRGKNIQYF
NA	NA	TRBV7-2	TRBJ2-3	TGTGCCAGCAGCCCCATGCCCACGCAGTATTTT	CASSPMPTQYF
few	TRBD2	TRBV20-1	TRBJ2-4	TGCAGTGCTCCAATCCAGCGGGGCTTAGCCAAAAACATTCAGTACTTC	CSAPIQRGLAKNIQYF
NA	NA	TRBV7-2	TRBJ2-7	TGTGCCAGCAGCTCGACTACCGAGCAGTACTTC	CASSSTTEQYF
few	TRBD1	TRBV20-1	TRBJ2-7	TGCAGTGCTCGTGGGGCCCGGGGACAGTACGACGAGCAGTACTTC	CSARGARGQYDEQYF
few	TRBD1	TRBV20-1	TRBJ1-5	TGCAGCGCGTACAGGGGGAGCAATCAGCCCCAGCATTTT	CSAYRGSNQPQHF
few	TRBD1	TRBV6-5	TRBJ2-7	TGTGCCAGCAGTTACCCTAGGGGACAGACCTACGAGCAGTACTTC	CASSYPRGQTYEQYF
NA	TRBD1	TRBV11-2	TRBJ1-1	TGTGCCAGCAGCTTAGATGGCCACAGGGGAGCTTTCTTT	CASSLDGHRGAFF
many	NA	TRBV10-3	TRBJ2-7	TGTGCCAGTAAGGCCGGGTACGAGCAGTACTTC	CASKAGYEQYF
NA	NA	TRBV12-5	TRBJ2-3	TGTGCTAGTGGTTTGAACCCCAGGGATACGCAGTATTTT	CASGLNPRDTQYF
few	NA	TRBV6-1	TRBJ2-2	TGTGCCAGCAGCCTACGGACCTATCGGGGCACCGGGGAGCTGTTTTTT	CASSLRTYRGTGELFF
NA	NA	TRBV15	TRBJ1-1	TGTGCCACCAGCGAGTCTCAGGGTAGGGCTTTCTTT	CATSESQGRAFF
NA	TRBD2	TRBV12-3/TRBV12-4	TRBJ2-7	TGTGCCAGCAGTTTAGAGTCGGCGGGACTAGCAAACCGCGAGCAGTACTTC	CASSLESAGLANREQYF
NA	TRBD1	TRBV28	TRBJ1-3	TGTGCCAGCAGTCGGGGACAGGGAGTAGGAAACACCATATATTTT	CASSRGQGVGNTIYF
NA	NA	TRBV6-1	TRBJ2-7	TGTGCCAGCAGCTCCCCGGGAAGGTCGACCTACGAGCAGTACTTC	CASSSPGRSTYEQYF
NA	NA	TRBV28	TRBJ1-3	TGTGCCAGCAGCCGGGACCAGGGGACGGGAAACACCATATATTTT	CASSRDQGTGNTIYF
NA	NA	TRBV5-6	TRBJ1-2	TGTGCCAGGAGCCCCCGGACCCTTCTATTGAGTAACTATGGCTACACCTTC	CARSPRTLLLSNYGYTF
NA	TRBD1	TRBV20-1	TRBJ2-7	TGCAGTGCTAGAGATATACAGGGGCCGGGGGAGCAGTACTTC	CSARDIQGPGEQYF
few	NA	TRBV20-1	TRBJ1-1	TGCAGTGCTAGAGTGTATAGTCTGATGAACACTGAAGCTTTCTTT	CSARVYSLMNTEAFF
NA	NA	TRBV18	TRBJ1-3	TGTGCCAGCTCACCACCGAGGATCGGGACATCGAGGTCTGGAAACACCATATATTTT	CASSPPRIGTSRSGNTIYF
few	TRBD1	TRBV24-1	TRBJ2-5	TGTGCCACCAGTGGGCCCGGGACAGGGGGCCGGGAGACCCAGTACTTC	CATSGPGTGGRETQYF
NA	TRBD2	TRBV20-1	TRBJ2-3	TGCAGTGCTAGAGACCCACGCGCACTAGCGGGACGGGATACGCAGTATTTT	CSARDPRALAGRDTQYF
NA	TRBD2	TRBV25-1	TRBJ2-1	TGTGCCAGCAGTGAAACCCGACTAGCGGGATCTCGAAATGAGCAGTTCTTC	CASSETRLAGSRNEQFF
NA	NA	TRBV6-1	TRBJ1-2	TGTGCCAGCAGTGACGCCAGGGGATACCTGGGTGGCTACACCTTC	CASSDARGYLGGYTF
NA	NA	TRBV4-3	TRBJ1-2	TGCGCCAGCAGCCAAGGTGGGGGGAACGGGGGAGGCTACACCTTC	CASSQGGGNGGGYTF
many	NA	TRBV12-3/TRBV12-4	TRBJ2-7	TGTGCCAGCAGTCTACAGGGCTACGAGCAGTACTTC	CASSLQGYEQYF
few	NA	TRBV15	TRBJ1-3	TGTGCCACCAGCAGAGATCTCGCAATACGCTCTGGAAACACCATATATTTT	CATSRDLAIRSGNTIYF
few	NA	TRBV7-3	TRBJ1-2	TGTGCCAGCAGCTTAAAAGGCGGACGGGCCCTAAACTATGGCTACACCTTC	CASSLKGGRALNYGYTF
few	TRBD1	TRBV6-5	TRBJ1-1	TGTGCCAGCAGTCATCGACAGGGGTTGAACACTGAAGCTTTCTTT	CASSHRQGLNTEAFF
NA	NA	TRBV20-1	TRBJ1-1	TGCAGTGCCACCCAGACCGGGGGGTACACTGAAGCTTTCTTT	CSATQTGGYTEAFF
NA	TRBD1	TRBV6-1	TRBJ1-5	TGTGCCAGCAAACCACAGGGGGCTTCCCATCAGCCCCAGCATTTT	CASKPQGASHQPQHF
NA	NA	TRBV7-9	TRBJ2-1	TGTGCCAGCAGCTTAGCTGGGGCAACCGGGGTAAATGAGCAGTTCTTC	CASSLAGATGVNEQFF
many	NA	TRBV29-1	TRBJ2-4	TGCAGCCAGATAACGGCCAAAAACATTCAGTACTTC	CSQITAKNIQYF
few	NA	TRBV5-6	TRBJ1-5	TGTGCCAGCAGCTTGTTCCAGGGCCTCAATCAGCCCCAGCATTTT	CASSLFQGLNQPQHF
NA	NA	TRBV29-1	TRBJ2-7	TGCAGCGTTGAAAGGGCTGGCGAGCAGTACTTC	CSVERAGEQYF
few	NA	TRBV5-6	TRBJ2-1	TGTGCCAGCAGCTTGCTAGCCGAGCAGTTCTTC	CASSLLAEQFF
many	NA	TRBV12-3/TRBV12-4	TRBJ1-1	TGTGCCAGCAGGGGCGAAGGGAACACTGAAGCTTTCTTT	CASRGEGNTEAFF
few	NA	TRBV6-5	TRBJ1-1	TGTGCCAGCAGTTATGTAGGGGGCACTGAAGCTTTCTTT	CASSYVGGTEAFF
NA	NA	TRBV13	TRBJ2-7	TGTGCCAGCAGCCCTGTAGGGAGGTCCGGCGAGCAGTACTTC	CASSPVGRSGEQYF
many	TRBD1	TRBV20-1	TRBJ1-1	TGCAGTGCTAGAGAAGACAGGGCTAGATCCACTGAAGCTTTCTTT	CSAREDRARSTEAFF
NA	NA	TRBV11-2	TRBJ1-6	TGTGCCAGCGCCGGGCCCTTGAATTCACCCCTCCACTTT	CASAGPLNSPLHF
few	NA	TRBV6-5	TRBJ1-1	TGTGCCAGCAGTTACTCGATTTGGAAGGGAGGCACTGAAGCTTTCTTT	CASSYSIWKGGTEAFF